This T cell receptor beta chain was recovered during a study of CD8 T cells in ankylosing spondylitis. TCR beta libraries were made by quantitative 5'-RACE with molecular barcodes. TCRdb redid the calling of the 5' RACE reads with MiXCR, one entry per CDR3 protein. The table includes a few hundred thousand distinct CDR3 sequences, 20% to 25% detected once. As concerns this clonotype: As yet, its antigen is unknown.

The CDR3 covers 14 residues. CDR1 SGHTA and CDR2 FQGNSA come from the germline V gene. Trimming removed 1 base from V and 9 bases from J, with 13 bases in between. General study results and limits: Disease-linked clones were found to be CD8+ and relatively rare in peripheral blood. Matched ankylosing spondylitis synovial fluid reportedly contained a significantly enriched population of disease-linked clones. What appeared characteristic of ankylosing spondylitis blood was a TCR beta motif of several highly homologous variants.

This chain uses TRBV7-2 with TRBJ1-5, with D unclear. The receptor comes from a male donor with ankylosing spondylitis. The sequenced material came from blood, either unsorted or a sorted T cell fraction (not recorded which). As DNA, the CDR3 is TGTGCCAGCAGCTTAGAGTTGGGAATTGGGCCCCAGCATTTT. Translation gives CASSLELGIGPQHF.